Listed below are T cell receptor beta chains from one sample, sequenced in a study of T cell responses to AZD1222 COVID-19 vaccine. Sequenced by immunoSEQ multiplex PCR; TCRdb stores in-frame clones only, minus some. The profile shows about 100,000 clones, 70% to 90% of them singletons. The specimen was peripheral blood, collected on day 0 of AZD1222 vaccination. The receptors shown here come from an adult in good health. The CDR3 runs from the conserved cysteine through the conserved F or W. D genes are given only for firm matches. Only part of the rows carry a size: once, few, many, or a class if the clone is expanded.

d_call	v_call	j_call	clone_size	cdr3_nt	cdr3_aa
NA	TRBV11-3	TRBJ2-7	NA	TGTGCCAGCAGCTTAGTCGAGGGAGAGCAGTACTTC	CASSLVEGEQYF
TRBD1	TRBV19	TRBJ1-2	NA	TGTGCCAGTAGTATAGGGACAGGGCCGCGAAGCGATGGCTACACCTTC	CASSIGTGPRSDGYTF
TRBD2	TRBV7-9	TRBJ2-1	few	TGTGCCAGCAGCTCCGGGACTAGTCCCTACAATGAGCAGTTCTTC	CASSSGTSPYNEQFF
NA	TRBV27	TRBJ2-2	NA	TGTGCCAGCAGTTCGCGGCCCAGGACAGTTAACACCGGGGAGCTGTTTTTT	CASSSRPRTVNTGELFF
NA	TRBV12-3/TRBV12-4	TRBJ2-7	NA	TGTGCCAGCAGTCGGGTCCTTACCTACGAGCAGTACTTC	CASSRVLTYEQYF
TRBD2	TRBV29-1	TRBJ2-7	once	TGCAGCGTTGAGACTAGCGCCTACGAGCAGTACTTC	CSVETSAYEQYF
NA	TRBV7-2	TRBJ1-5	once	TGTGCCAGCAGCTTAGGGGGGGCGGGACAGCCCCAGCATTTT	CASSLGGAGQPQHF
NA	TRBV7-3	TRBJ2-3	NA	TGTGCCAGCAGCCCTTCTAGGAACACAGATACGCAGTATTTT	CASSPSRNTDTQYF
NA	TRBV7-6	TRBJ2-5	once	TGTGCCAGCAGCTTAGCGCGAGAGACCCAGTACTTC	CASSLARETQYF
TRBD1	TRBV4-3	TRBJ2-5	NA	TGCGCCAGCAGCCCCCGAAGGGACAGGGGAGGGGAGACCCAGTACTTC	CASSPRRDRGGETQYF
NA	TRBV7-2	TRBJ2-3	NA	TGTGCCAGCAGCTTAAGAAGAGATACGCAGTATTTT	CASSLRRDTQYF
NA	TRBV25-1	TRBJ2-2	NA	TGTGCCAGCAGTGATGATCAGATCACCGGGGAGCTGTTTTTT	CASSDDQITGELFF
TRBD2	TRBV19	TRBJ2-1	once	TGTGCCAGCAGGACTCCTAGCGGGAGTGATGAGCAGTTCTTC	CASRTPSGSDEQFF
NA	TRBV24-1	TRBJ1-2	NA	TGTGCCACCAGTGATTTCAGCAGTCCGCAGGGAGGCTACACCTTC	CATSDFSSPQGGYTF
NA	TRBV6-2/TRBV6-3	TRBJ2-7	NA	TGTGCCAGCAGTTACTCTCAAAGGGCAGGGTCATCCTACGAGCAGTACTTC	CASSYSQRAGSSYEQYF
NA	TRBV9	TRBJ2-4	NA	TGTGCCAGCAGCGTAGTTCCAGGGGCCGCGGGAGACATTCAGTACTTC	CASSVVPGAAGDIQYF
TRBD2	TRBV28	TRBJ2-2	NA	TGTGCCAGCAGTCAAGGGTCTAGCGGGAACACCGGGGAGCTGTTTTTT	CASSQGSSGNTGELFF
NA	TRBV19	TRBJ1-5	NA	TGTGCCAGTAGTAGTTACGGGAGAGGCAATCAGCCCCAGCATTTT	CASSSYGRGNQPQHF
NA	TRBV6-6	TRBJ1-1	NA	TGTGCCAGCACAATACAGGGAGGCGACACTGAAGCTTTCTTT	CASTIQGGDTEAFF
TRBD1	TRBV28	TRBJ1-2	NA	TGTGCCAGCAGTACCCCGACAGGGGGGACCTCTTTCTATGGCTACACCTTC	CASSTPTGGTSFYGYTF
NA	TRBV29-1	TRBJ2-7	once	TGCAGCGTTGAATGGGAGGGGGCTTGGGAGCAGTACTTC	CSVEWEGAWEQYF
NA	TRBV3-1/TRBV3-2	TRBJ2-2	NA	TGTGCCAGCAGCCAGGTTCGGTGGGTGGCGAACACCGGGGAGCTGTTTTTT	CASSQVRWVANTGELFF
NA	TRBV7-8	TRBJ2-5	NA	TGTGCCAGCAGCTTAAGGCAGGGGCCCCAAGAGACCCAGTACTTC	CASSLRQGPQETQYF
NA	TRBV19	TRBJ2-7	NA	TGTGCCAGTAGTATAGCCCAGGATAGGGACGAGCAGTACTTC	CASSIAQDRDEQYF
NA	TRBV10-3	TRBJ1-1	NA	TGTGCCACTCTAAGGGAGAGGGACACTGAAGCTTTCTTT	CATLRERDTEAFF
TRBD2	TRBV5-6	TRBJ2-3	NA	TGTGCCAGCAGCTTAGTAGCGGGAGGGTGGTACACAGATACGCAGTATTTT	CASSLVAGGWYTDTQYF
NA	TRBV19	TRBJ2-7	NA	TGTGCCAGTAGTCAAGAACACAGTTTCTACGAGCAGTACTTC	CASSQEHSFYEQYF
NA	TRBV9	TRBJ2-5	NA	TGTGCCAGCAGCGTAGAGGGGAGAGAGACCCAGTACTTC	CASSVEGRETQYF
TRBD1	TRBV11-1	TRBJ1-6	NA	TGTGCCAGCAGCTTTGGGGACAGTAGGCGTTCACCCCTCCACTTT	CASSFGDSRRSPLHF
NA	TRBV4-2	TRBJ1-2	NA	TGTGCCAGCAGCCAAGAGACAGGTTCCTATGGCTACACCTTC	CASSQETGSYGYTF
NA	TRBV6-2/TRBV6-3	TRBJ1-5	NA	TGTGCCAGCAGTTACGACAGGAGTCTCAATCAGCCCCAGCATTTT	CASSYDRSLNQPQHF
NA	TRBV9	TRBJ1-1	NA	TGTGCCAGCAGCGTGGCGGTGAACACTGAAGCTTTCTTT	CASSVAVNTEAFF
TRBD2	TRBV12-3/TRBV12-4	TRBJ2-2	NA	TGTGCCAGCAGGCGGACTAGCGGGGAGCTGTTTTTT	CASRRTSGELFF
NA	TRBV7-3	TRBJ2-1	NA	TGTGCCAGCAGCTTAGGGCGTGGACCTTACAATGAGCAGTTCTTC	CASSLGRGPYNEQFF
NA	TRBV10-3	TRBJ2-7	NA	TGTGCCATCAGTGAGTCTCGACAGGGAGGTAACGAGCAGTACTTC	CAISESRQGGNEQYF
NA	TRBV4-3	TRBJ2-4	NA	TGCGCCAGCAGCGTATCACTAGCCAAAAACATTCAGTACTTC	CASSVSLAKNIQYF
NA	TRBV27	TRBJ1-3	NA	TGTGCCAGCAGTTCAGGACGGGGAAACACCATATATTTT	CASSSGRGNTIYF
NA	TRBV4-1	TRBJ1-1	few	TGCGCCAGCAGCCAAGATTTGTTCGGTTTAATGAACACTGAAGCTTTCTTT	CASSQDLFGLMNTEAFF
TRBD1	TRBV28	TRBJ1-5	once	TGTGCCAGCAGTAGGACAGGGATGAATCAGCCCCAGCATTTT	CASSRTGMNQPQHF
TRBD1	TRBV2	TRBJ1-1	NA	TGTGCCAGCAGTGTGGGACAGGGGTACCCTGAAGCTTTCTTT	CASSVGQGYPEAFF
TRBD2	TRBV7-6	TRBJ2-3	NA	TGTGCCAGCAGCTCCCCTGGGCTAGCGGGAGGGCGCACAGATACGCAGTATTTT	CASSSPGLAGGRTDTQYF
TRBD2	TRBV4-2	TRBJ2-3	NA	TGTGCCAGCAGCCAAGATCCGGGACTAAGGAGCACAGATACGCAGTATTTT	CASSQDPGLRSTDTQYF
NA	TRBV15	TRBJ1-2	NA	TGTGCCACCAGCCCGGCTGCGTCATTACGGGGGAACTATGGCTACACCTTC	CATSPAASLRGNYGYTF
NA	TRBV7-3	TRBJ1-6	NA	TGTGCCAGCAGCCGGAACCTCAATTCACCCCTCCACTTT	CASSRNLNSPLHF
TRBD1	TRBV10-3	TRBJ1-2	once	TGTGCCATCAGTCCAACAGGGGATAACTATGGCTACACCTTC	CAISPTGDNYGYTF
NA	TRBV24-1	TRBJ1-1	NA	TGTGCCACCAGTGTTGGGAACACTGAAGCTTTCTTT	CATSVGNTEAFF
TRBD1	TRBV7-2	TRBJ1-6	NA	TGTGCCAGCAGCTCAGGGGGGGAAAGTTCACCCCTCCACTTT	CASSSGGESSPLHF
NA	TRBV7-3	TRBJ2-1	NA	TGTGCCAGCAGCTCTGGACCAAACAATGAGCAGTTCTTC	CASSSGPNNEQFF
NA	TRBV29-1	TRBJ2-3	NA	TGCAGCGTTGACCCCAGCACCGGCCAACGAAATACGCAGTATTTT	CSVDPSTGQRNTQYF
TRBD1	TRBV4-3	TRBJ2-2	NA	TGCGCCAGCAGCCAGAACCCGCAGGGGGCTACGAACACCGGGGAGCTGTTTTTT	CASSQNPQGATNTGELFF
TRBD1	TRBV6-2/TRBV6-3	TRBJ1-5	NA	TGTGCCAGCAGTTCCCCGACAGGGGCGTTTCAGCCCCAGCATTTT	CASSSPTGAFQPQHF
NA	TRBV6-2/TRBV6-3	TRBJ1-1	NA	TGTGCCAGCAGTTACTCGCGAGGGATGAACACTGAAGCTTTCTTT	CASSYSRGMNTEAFF
TRBD1	TRBV6-1	TRBJ1-5	NA	TGTGCCAGCAGTGACCGTTACGACAGGGAAAATCAGCCCCAGCATTTT	CASSDRYDRENQPQHF
NA	TRBV29-1	TRBJ1-1	NA	TGCGCGGGAGAGAACACTGAAGCTTTCTTT	CAGENTEAFF
TRBD1	TRBV27	TRBJ1-2	few	TGTGCCAGCAGTAAAACAGGGGGCGGTGGCTATGGCTACACCTTC	CASSKTGGGGYGYTF